This TCR beta chain was sequenced for a study of cytomegalovirus exposure and HLA in healthy donors. The primer mix had 60 Vbeta and 13 Jbeta primers. Profiled with immunoSEQ multiplex PCR; TCRdb holds only in-frame clones, not every one. The repertoire consists of about 220,000 clones, with roughly 88% occurring once and the leading ten covering more than 0.6%. As for this clone: Its antigen is undetermined.

Study observations and caveats: It was 150 to 200 TCR beta chains that were listed as cytomegalovirus-associated. The classifier reportedly diagnosed cytomegalovirus status with high sensitivity and specificity.

Material: PBMCs. The TCR comes from a boy aged 2 to 10 in good health and CMV-seronegative.

The CDR3 loop is CASSLDRGREQFF. In DNA, the CDR3 is TGTGCCAGCAGCTTAGATAGGGGCAGGGAGCAGTTCTTC. The chain employs TRBV11-3 and TRBJ2-1; D may be TRBD1 (5 bases). Trimming left V 0 bases short and J 10 bases short, with 10 bases between. This CDR3 comprises 13 residues. The germline V gene encodes CDR1 SGHNT and CDR2 YENEEA.